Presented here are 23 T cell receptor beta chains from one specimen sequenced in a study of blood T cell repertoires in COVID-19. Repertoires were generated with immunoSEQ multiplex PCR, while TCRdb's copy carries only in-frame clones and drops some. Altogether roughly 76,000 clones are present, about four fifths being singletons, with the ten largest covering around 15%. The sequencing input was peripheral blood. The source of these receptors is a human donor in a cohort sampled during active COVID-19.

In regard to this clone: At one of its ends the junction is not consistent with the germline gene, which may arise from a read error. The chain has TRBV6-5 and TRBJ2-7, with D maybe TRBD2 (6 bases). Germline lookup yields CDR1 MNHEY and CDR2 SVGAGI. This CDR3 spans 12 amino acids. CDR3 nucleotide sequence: TGTGCCAGCAGTGACTCACTAGCCGAGCAGTACTTC. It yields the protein CASSDSLAEQYF.

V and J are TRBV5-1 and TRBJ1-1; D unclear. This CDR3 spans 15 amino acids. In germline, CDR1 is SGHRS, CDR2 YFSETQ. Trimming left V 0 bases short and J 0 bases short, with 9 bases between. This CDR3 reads CASSLVGGVNTEAFF. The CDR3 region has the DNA TGCGCCAGCAGCTTGGTTGGCGGGGTGAACACTGAAGCTTTCTTT.

CDR3 DNA sequence: TGCGCCAGCAGTCAAGGACTAGCGTTCCAAGAGACCCAGTACTTC. Residues: CASSQGLAFQETQYF. The rearrangement links TRBV5-1 to TRBJ2-5; 9 positions match TRBD2. This CDR3 comprises 15 residues. Germline V CDR1 and CDR2: SGHRS, YFSETQ. V lost 5 bases and J lost 1; bases outside the gene matches: 6.

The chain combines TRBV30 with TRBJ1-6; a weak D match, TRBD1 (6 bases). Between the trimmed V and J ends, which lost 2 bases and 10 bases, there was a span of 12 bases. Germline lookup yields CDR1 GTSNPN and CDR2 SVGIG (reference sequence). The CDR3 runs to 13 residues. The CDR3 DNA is TGTGCCTGGAGTCCAGGGGCTGGGTCACCCCTCCACTTT. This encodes CAWSPGAGSPLHF. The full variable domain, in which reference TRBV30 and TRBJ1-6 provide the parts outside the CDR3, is SQTIHQWPATLVQPVGSPLSLECTVEGTSNPNLYWYRQAAGRGLQLLFYSVGIGQISSEVPQNLSASRPQDRQFILSSKKLLLSDSGFYLCAWSPGAGSPLHFGNGTRLTVT.

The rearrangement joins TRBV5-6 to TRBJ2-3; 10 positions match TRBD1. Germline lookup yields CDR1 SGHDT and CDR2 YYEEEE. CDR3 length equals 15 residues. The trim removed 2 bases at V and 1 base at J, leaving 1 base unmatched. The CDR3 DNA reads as TGTGCCAGCAGCTTTGGGACAGGGGGCACAGATACGCAGTATTTT. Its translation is CASSFGTGGTDTQYF.

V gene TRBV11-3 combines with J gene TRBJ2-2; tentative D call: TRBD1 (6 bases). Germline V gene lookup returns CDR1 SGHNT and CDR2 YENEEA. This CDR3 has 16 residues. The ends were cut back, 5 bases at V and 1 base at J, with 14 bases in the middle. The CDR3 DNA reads TGTGCCAGCAGCGGAGCCGGGACACGGAACACCGGGGAGCTGTTTTTT. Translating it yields CASSGAGTRNTGELFF. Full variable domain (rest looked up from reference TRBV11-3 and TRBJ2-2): EAGVVQSPRYKIIEKKQPVAFWCNPISGHNTLYWYLQNLGQGPELLIRYENEEAVDDSQLPKDRFSAERLKGVDSTLKIQPAELGDSAVYLCASSGAGTRNTGELFFGEGSRLTVL.

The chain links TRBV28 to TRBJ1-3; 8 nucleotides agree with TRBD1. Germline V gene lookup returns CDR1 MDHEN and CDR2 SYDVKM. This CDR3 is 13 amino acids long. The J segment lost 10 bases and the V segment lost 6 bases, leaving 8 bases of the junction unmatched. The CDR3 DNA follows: TGTGCCAGCAGAACGCAGGGGGCTCAAACCATATATTTT. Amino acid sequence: CASRTQGAQTIYF.

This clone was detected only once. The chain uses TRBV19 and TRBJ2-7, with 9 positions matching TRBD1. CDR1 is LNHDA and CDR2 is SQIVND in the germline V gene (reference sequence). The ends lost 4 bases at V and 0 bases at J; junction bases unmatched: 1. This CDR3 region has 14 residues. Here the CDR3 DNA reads TGTGCCAGTAGTACGGACAGGGGCTCCTACGAGCAGTACTTC. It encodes CASSTDRGSYEQYF. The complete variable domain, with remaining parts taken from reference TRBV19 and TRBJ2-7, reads DGGITQSPKYLFRKEGQNVTLSCEQNLNHDAMYWYRQDPGQGLRLIYYSQIVNDFQKGDIAEGYSVSREKKESFPLTVTSAQKNPTAFYLCASSTDRGSYEQYFGPGTRLTVT.

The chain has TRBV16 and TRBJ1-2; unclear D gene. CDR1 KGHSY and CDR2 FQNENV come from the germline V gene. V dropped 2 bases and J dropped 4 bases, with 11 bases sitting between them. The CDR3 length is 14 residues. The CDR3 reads CASSQRRGGYGYTF. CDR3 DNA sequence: TGTGCCAGCAGCCAAAGGCGGGGTGGCTATGGCTACACCTTC.

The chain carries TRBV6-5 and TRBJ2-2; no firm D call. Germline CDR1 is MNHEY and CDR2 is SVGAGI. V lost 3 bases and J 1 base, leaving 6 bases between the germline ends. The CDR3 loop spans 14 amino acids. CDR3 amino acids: CASSYERNTGELFF. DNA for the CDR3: TGTGCCAGCAGTTATGAGAGGAACACCGGGGAGCTGTTTTTT.

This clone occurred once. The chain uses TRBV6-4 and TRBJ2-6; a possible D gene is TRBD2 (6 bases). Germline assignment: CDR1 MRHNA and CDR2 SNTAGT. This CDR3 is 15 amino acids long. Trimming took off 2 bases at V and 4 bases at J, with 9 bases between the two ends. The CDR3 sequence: CASSDGTYGANVLTF. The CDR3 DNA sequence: TGTGCCAGCAGTGACGGGACTTACGGGGCCAACGTCCTGACTTTC.

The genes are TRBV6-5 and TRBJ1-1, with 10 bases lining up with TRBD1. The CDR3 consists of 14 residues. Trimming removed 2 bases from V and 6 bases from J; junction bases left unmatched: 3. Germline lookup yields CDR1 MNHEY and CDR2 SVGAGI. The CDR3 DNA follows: TGTGCCAGCAGTTACGGGACAGGGGTCTCTGAAGCTTTCTTT. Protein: CASSYGTGVSEAFF.

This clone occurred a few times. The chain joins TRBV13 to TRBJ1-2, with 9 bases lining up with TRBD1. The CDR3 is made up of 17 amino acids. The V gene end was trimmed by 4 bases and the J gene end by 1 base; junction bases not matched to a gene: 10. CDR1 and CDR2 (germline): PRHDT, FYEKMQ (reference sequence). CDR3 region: CASSSGQGPDINYGYTF. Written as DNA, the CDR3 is TGTGCCAGCAGCTCGGGACAGGGCCCCGATATTAACTATGGCTACACCTTC.

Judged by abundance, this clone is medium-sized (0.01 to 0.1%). CDR3 DNA: TGTGCCAGTAGTAAACAGGGCCGTGAAAAACTGTTTTTT. Protein: CASSKQGREKLFF. The chain links TRBV19 to TRBJ1-4, with TRBD1 as a possible D gene (6 bases). V shed 4 bases and J shed 7 bases, with 10 bases lying between them. Germline V gene sequence: CDR1 LNHDA, CDR2 SQIVND (reference sequence). The CDR3 covers 13 residues.

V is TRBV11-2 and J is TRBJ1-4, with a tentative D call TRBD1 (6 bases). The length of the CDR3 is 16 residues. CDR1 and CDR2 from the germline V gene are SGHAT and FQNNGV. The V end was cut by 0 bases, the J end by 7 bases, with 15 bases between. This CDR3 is CASSLEGRGAREKLFF. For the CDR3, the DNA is TGTGCCAGCAGCTTAGAAGGGCGGGGGGCACGTGAAAAACTGTTTTTT.

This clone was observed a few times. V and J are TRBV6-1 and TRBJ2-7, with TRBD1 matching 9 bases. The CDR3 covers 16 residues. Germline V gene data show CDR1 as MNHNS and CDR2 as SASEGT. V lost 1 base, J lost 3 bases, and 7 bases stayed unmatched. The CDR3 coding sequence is TGTGCCAGCAGTGAAGTCAACAGGGGGCCATTCTACGAGCAGTACTTC. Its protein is CASSEVNRGPFYEQYF.

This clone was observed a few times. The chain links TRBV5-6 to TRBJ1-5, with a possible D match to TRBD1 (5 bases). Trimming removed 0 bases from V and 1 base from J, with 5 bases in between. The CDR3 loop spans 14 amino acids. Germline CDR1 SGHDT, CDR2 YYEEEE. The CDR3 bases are TGTGCCAGCAGCTTGGCAGGGAGCAATCAGCCCCAGCATTTT. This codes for CASSLAGSNQPQHF.

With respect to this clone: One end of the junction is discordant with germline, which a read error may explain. The chain's CDR3 is CASRYWTVANYGYTF. The CDR3 DNA is TGTGCCAGCAGATACTGGACAGTAGCTAACTATGGCTACACCTTC. The V gene is TRBV6-2 or TRBV6-3, the J gene TRBJ1-2; TRBD1 might be the D (6 bases). Germline-derived CDR1 and CDR2 are MNHEY and SVGEGT. The CDR3 covers 15 residues.

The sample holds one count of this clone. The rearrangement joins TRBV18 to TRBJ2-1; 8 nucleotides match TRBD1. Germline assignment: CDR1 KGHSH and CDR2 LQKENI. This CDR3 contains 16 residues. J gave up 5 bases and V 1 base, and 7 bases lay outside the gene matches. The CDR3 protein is CASSPLTGVGDNEQFF. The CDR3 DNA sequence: TGTGCCAGCTCACCACTGACAGGGGTTGGTGACAATGAGCAGTTCTTC.

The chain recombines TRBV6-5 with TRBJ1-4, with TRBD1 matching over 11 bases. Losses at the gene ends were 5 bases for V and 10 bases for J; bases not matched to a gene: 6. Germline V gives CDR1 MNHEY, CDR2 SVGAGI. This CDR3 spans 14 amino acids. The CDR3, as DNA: TGTGCCAGCAGTCCATCGGGACAGGGGGGAAAACTGTTTTTT. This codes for CASSPSGQGGKLFF.

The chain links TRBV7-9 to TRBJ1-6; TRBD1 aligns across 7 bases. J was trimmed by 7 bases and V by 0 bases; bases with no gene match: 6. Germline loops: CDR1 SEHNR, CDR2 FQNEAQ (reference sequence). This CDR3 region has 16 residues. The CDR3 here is CASSLAGQARNSPLHF. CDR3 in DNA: TGTGCCAGCAGCTTAGCAGGACAGGCAAGGAATTCACCCCTCCACTTT. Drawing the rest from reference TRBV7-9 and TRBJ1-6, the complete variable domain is DTGVSQNPRHKITKRGQNVTFRCDPISEHNRLYWYRQTLGQGPEFLTYFQNEAQLEKSRLLSDRFSAERPKGSFSTLEIQRTEQGDSAMYLCASSLAGQARNSPLHFGNGTRLTVT.

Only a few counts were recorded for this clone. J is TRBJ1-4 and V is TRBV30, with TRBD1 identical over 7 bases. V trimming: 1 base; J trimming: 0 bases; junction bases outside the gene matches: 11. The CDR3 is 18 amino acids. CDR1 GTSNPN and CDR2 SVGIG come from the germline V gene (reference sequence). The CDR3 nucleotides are TGTGCCTGGAGTGGCCAGGGGGAGGTTCTGGCAACTAATGAAAAACTGTTTTTT. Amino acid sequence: CAWSGQGEVLATNEKLFF.

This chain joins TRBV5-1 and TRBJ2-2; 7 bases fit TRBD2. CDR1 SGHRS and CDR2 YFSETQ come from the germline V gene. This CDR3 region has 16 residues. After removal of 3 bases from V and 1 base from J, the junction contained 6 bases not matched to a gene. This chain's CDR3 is CASSSAGEGNTGELFF. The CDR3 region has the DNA TGCGCCAGCAGCTCCGCGGGAGAGGGGAACACCGGGGAGCTGTTTTTT.